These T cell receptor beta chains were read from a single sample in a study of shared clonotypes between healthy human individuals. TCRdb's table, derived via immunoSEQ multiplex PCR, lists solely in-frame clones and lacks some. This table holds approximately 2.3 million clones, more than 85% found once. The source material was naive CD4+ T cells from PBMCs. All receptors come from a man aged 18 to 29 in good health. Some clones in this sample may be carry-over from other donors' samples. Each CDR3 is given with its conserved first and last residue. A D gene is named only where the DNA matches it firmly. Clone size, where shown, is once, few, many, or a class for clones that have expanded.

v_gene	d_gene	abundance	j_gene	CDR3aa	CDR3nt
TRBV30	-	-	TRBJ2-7	CAWSRTAPHVQQYF	TGTGCCTGGAGCAGGACAGCGCCTCACGTCCAGCAGTACTTC
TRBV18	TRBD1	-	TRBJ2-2	CASSPDRVRTGELFF	TGTGCCAGCTCACCAGACAGGGTGCGCACCGGGGAGCTGTTTTTT
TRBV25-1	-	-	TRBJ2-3	CASSDLTIADTQYF	TGTGCCAGCAGTGACTTAACGATCGCAGATACGCAGTATTTT
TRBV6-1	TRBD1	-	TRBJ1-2	CASIYHRGSPDGYTF	TGTGCCAGCATCTATCACAGGGGCTCCCCTGATGGCTACACCTTC
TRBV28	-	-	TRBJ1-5	CASSLTRIRHF	TGTGCCAGCAGTTTGACGCGGATTAGGCATTTT
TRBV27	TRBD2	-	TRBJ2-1	CASSLIPGLAGFYNEQFF	TGTGCCAGCAGTTTAATCCCTGGACTAGCGGGATTCTACAATGAGCAGTTCTTC
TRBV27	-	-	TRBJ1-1	CASSSGSRISEAFF	TGTGCCAGCAGTTCTGGGTCTAGGATCTCTGAAGCTTTCTTT
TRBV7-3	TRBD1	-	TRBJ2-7	CASSLMSGQGYEQYF	TGTGCCAGCAGCTTAATGTCGGGACAGGGGTACGAGCAGTACTTC
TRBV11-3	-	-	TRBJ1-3	CASSLVLIPYGGNTIYF	TGTGCCAGCAGCTTAGTTCTCATTCCCTACGGAGGAAACACCATATATTTT
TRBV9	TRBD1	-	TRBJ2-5	CASSVGTGPQETQYF	TGTGCCAGCAGCGTAGGGACAGGGCCCCAAGAGACCCAGTACTTC
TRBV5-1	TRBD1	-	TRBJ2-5	CASSLTGGMEETQYF	TGCGCCAGCAGCTTGACAGGGGGGATGGAGGAGACCCAGTACTTC
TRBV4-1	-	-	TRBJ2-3	CASSRGDTLDTDTQYF	TGCGCCAGCAGCCGGGGGGACACCCTGGATACAGATACGCAGTATTTT
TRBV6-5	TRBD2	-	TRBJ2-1	CASSLSSGSWDEQFF	TGTGCCAGCAGTCTATCTAGCGGGAGTTGGGATGAGCAGTTCTTC
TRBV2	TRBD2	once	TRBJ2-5	CASSPQTSGQETQYF	TGTGCCAGCAGCCCTCAGACTAGCGGCCAAGAGACCCAGTACTTC
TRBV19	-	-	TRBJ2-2	CASSRQEYTGELFF	TGTGCCAGTAGCAGACAGGAATACACCGGGGAGCTGTTTTTT
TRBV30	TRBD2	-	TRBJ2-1	CAWRDSGKRYNEQFF	TGTGCCTGGAGGGATAGCGGGAAGAGGTACAATGAGCAGTTCTTC
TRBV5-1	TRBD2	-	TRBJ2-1	CASRLTSGHSREFF	TGCGCCAGCCGACTGACTAGCGGCCACTCCCGGGAGTTCTTC
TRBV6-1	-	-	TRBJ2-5	CASREIIDSQETQYF	TGTGCCAGCAGGGAGATCATAGACTCTCAAGAGACCCAGTACTTC
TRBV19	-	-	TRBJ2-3	CASSIIGAQKDTQYF	TGTGCCAGTAGTATAATAGGCGCGCAGAAGGATACGCAGTATTTT
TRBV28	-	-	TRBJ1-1	CASSSGTHSTEAFF	TGTGCCAGCAGTTCCGGGACGCATTCCACTGAAGCTTTCTTT
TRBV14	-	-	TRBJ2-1	CASSQIQVLVGRQFF	TGTGCCAGCAGCCAAATCCAGGTATTGGTTGGGCGGCAGTTCTTC
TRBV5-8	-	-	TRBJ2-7	CASSLEWGTLTREQYF	TGTGCCAGCAGCTTGGAGTGGGGGACCCTAACTCGCGAGCAGTACTTC
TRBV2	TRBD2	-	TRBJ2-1	CASSQTREGPKEGQFF	TGTGCCAGCAGTCAAACGCGGGAGGGCCCCAAGGAGGGGCAGTTCTTC
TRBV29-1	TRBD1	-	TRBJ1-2	CSVDRDREFGYTF	TGCAGCGTTGACCGAGACAGGGAGTTTGGCTACACCTTC
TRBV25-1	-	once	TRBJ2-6	CASSTDSGANVLTF	TGTGCCAGCAGTACGGACTCTGGGGCCAACGTCCTGACTTTC
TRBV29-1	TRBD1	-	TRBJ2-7	CSARTGDRWEQYF	TGCAGCGCAAGGACAGGCGATCGATGGGAGCAGTACTTC